The clone carrying this TCR beta chain was recorded a few times. The antigen remains undetermined. Generated by immunoSEQ multiplex PCR, the TCRdb table keeps only in-frame clones and is missing some. Among 2,500,000 or so clones listed, approximately 94% were seen once. This specimen comes from a study of shared clonotypes between healthy human individuals. Study findings and constraints: Non-shared clonotypes had lower generation probabilities than those shared by all four donors.

The study drew its donors from healthy HIV-negative adults without recent acute infections or vaccinations. The investigators split CD4+ cells into a CD45RA+ naive subset and a CD45RA-negative memory subset. Germline CDR1 and CDR2: MNHEY and SMNVEV (reference sequence). The CDR3 length is 15 residues. With 5 bases removed from V and 2 bases from J, the gap between germline ends came to 10 bases. The chain uses TRBV27 and TRBJ1-6; possible D gene TRBD1, 6 bases. This clonotype was obtained from a man between 18 and 29 years old in good health. Input material: naive CD4+ T cells sorted from blood. Documented subset: CD45RA+ positively selected. The CDR3 sequence is CASSPRTAYNSPLHF. Written as DNA, the CDR3 is TGTGCCAGCAGTCCTCGGACAGCCTATAATTCACCCCTCCACTTT.